The 29 T cell receptor beta chains given below trace back to one sample, sequenced in a study of T-cell memory formation after mild COVID-19 (dated by TCRdb to the early 2020s). Receptors were amplified or captured by 5' RACE. The sequencer was an Illumina NovaSeq 6000. Through fastp at Q25 and MiXCR, TCRdb rebuilt clones from the public reads, retaining in-frame beta chains. A single entry per CDR3 protein holds the most common genes and DNA from its merged rows. This sample is represented by around 200,000 distinct CDR3 sequences; roughly a tenth of them were singletons. Of the sample, less than 4% is held by the ten largest clones. The sequenced sample consisted of PBMCs or a T cell subset sorted from them (not recorded which). All receptors come from a man between 18 and 35 years old who had mild COVID-19 (a few samples of this study predate the infection). The sample titles of this study are shuffled in the database, so cell type and time point are left out; the donor was told from shared clones.

In its sample, this clonotype was seen a few times. The CDR3 sequence is CSARVWGPNTEAFF. CDR3 coding DNA: TGCAGTGCTAGAGTCTGGGGACCGAACACTGAAGCTTTCTTT. This chain uses TRBV20-1 with TRBJ1-1, with D perhaps matching TRBD1 (5 bases). Trimming removed 1 base at V and 1 base at J, with 10 bases between. The CDR3 covers 14 residues. Germline V CDR1 and CDR2: DFQATT, SNEGSKA (reference sequence).

This clonotype was seen many times. The rearrangement uses TRBV5-1 and TRBJ2-1, with D possibly being TRBD2 (5 bases). The V gene lost 3 bases and the J gene lost 6 bases, with 16 bases spanning the gap. CDR3 size: 15 residues. Per the germline V gene, CDR1 is SGHRS and CDR2 is YFSETQ. CDR3 region: CASSWGSGWGNEQFF. DNA of the CDR3: TGCGCCAGCAGCTGGGGTTCGGGATGGGGCAATGAGCAGTTCTTC. Combining the CDR3 with reference TRBV5-1 and TRBJ2-1 gives the whole variable domain KAGVTQTPRYLIKTRGQQVTLSCSPISGHRSVSWYQQTPGQGLQFLFEYFSETQRNKGNFPGRFSGRQFSNSRSEMNVSTLELGDSALYLCASSWGSGWGNEQFFGPGTRLTVL.

The V gene is TRBV6-1, the J gene TRBJ2-3; 9 bases fit TRBD2. Germline values: CDR1 MNHNS, CDR2 SASEGT. After removal of 4 bases from V and 7 bases from J, the junction contained 3 bases not matched to a gene. This CDR3 spans 13 amino acids. CDR3 region: CASSAAGGNTQYF. The CDR3 coding sequence is TGTGCCAGCAGTGCGGCGGGGGGGAATACGCAGTATTTT.

This rearrangement joins TRBV12-3 or TRBV12-4 to TRBJ2-1; D is unclear. There are 14 residues in the CDR3. Trimming took off 2 bases at V and 10 bases at J, with 15 bases between the two ends. CDR3 DNA sequence: TGTGCCAGCAGTTTATACGGGTCGCTCTTCGAGCAGTTCTTC. The encoded protein is CASSLYGSLFEQFF.

This clonotype was counted at least ten times. V gene TRBV6-2 or TRBV6-3 combines with J gene TRBJ2-7; maybe TRBD1 (5 bases). Trimming took off 5 bases at V and 6 bases at J, with 14 bases between the two ends. Germline V gives CDR1 MNHEY, CDR2 SVGEGT. CDR3 length: 13 amino acids. The CDR3 DNA sequence: TGTGCCAGCAGTGCCCGACAGTTCGTCGAGCAGTACGTC. This gives the protein CASSARQFVEQYV.

There are a few counts of this clonotype. The chain is built from TRBV4-3 and TRBJ1-5; TRBD1 agrees at 7 bases. The CDR3 sequence is 17 residues long. CDR1 LGHNA and CDR2 YSLEER come from the germline V gene. The junction had 15 bases not matched to a gene; V was cut back by 4 bases and J by 6 bases. The CDR3 region is CASSPPSTGCYCQPQHF. The CDR3 DNA reads as TGCGCCAGCAGCCCTCCATCGACAGGGTGTTATTGTCAGCCCCAGCATTTT.

The chain couples TRBV18 to TRBJ1-2; D gene uncertain. Deletions cut 0 bases from V and 4 bases from J, with 6 bases between. Germline-derived CDR1 and CDR2 are KGHSH and LQKENI. The CDR3 is 13 residues long. DNA of the CDR3: TGTGCCAGCTCACCACCGGCAGCCTATGGCTACACCTTC. Its protein is CASSPPAAYGYTF.

This clonotype has just a few counts. This sequence joins TRBV7-2 and TRBJ2-5; D unclear. Germline V gene data show CDR1 as SGHTA and CDR2 as FQGNSA. Trimming removed 5 bases from V and 7 bases from J, with 17 bases in between. The CDR3 totals 14 residues. CDR3 sequence: CASSDRTLIGTQYF. The CDR3 region has the DNA TGTGCCAGCAGCGACCGAACGCTCATTGGGACCCAGTACTTC.

This clonotype appeared a few times. V gene TRBV20-1 combines with J gene TRBJ1-1; D remains ambiguous. Germline V lookup: CDR1 DFQATT, CDR2 SNEGSKA (reference sequence). The CDR3 covers 12 residues. V was shortened by 4 bases and J by 0 bases, with 6 bases between the two germline ends. CDR3 nucleotide sequence: TGCAGTGCTAAACACATGAACACTGAAGCTTTCTTT. Encoded protein: CSAKHMNTEAFF.

This clonotype came up a few times. V and J are TRBV2 and TRBJ2-1; D tentatively reads TRBD1 or TRBD2 (5 bases each). This CDR3 has 16 residues. The germline V gene has CDR1 SNHLY and CDR2 FYNNEI. V was pared by 11 bases and J by 1 base, with 21 bases between. The CDR3 DNA is TGTGCCCTCAGCAGGGACGGCCAGAGTTCCTACAATGAGCAGTTCTTC. This sequence encodes CALSRDGQSSYNEQFF. The complete variable domain, with remaining parts taken from reference TRBV2 and TRBJ2-1, reads EPEVTQTPSHQVTQMGQEVILRCVPISNHLYFYWYRQILGQKVEFLVSFYNNEISEKSEIFDDQFSVERPDGSNFTLKIRSTKLEDSAMYFCALSRDGQSSYNEQFFGPGTRLTVL.

The CDR3 loop reads CASRTVSPLHF. For the CDR3, the DNA is TGTGCCAGCAGGACGGTGAGTCCCCTCCACTTT. The genes are TRBV6-2 or TRBV6-3 and TRBJ1-6; D not certain. The V and J ends lost 6 bases and 13 bases respectively, with 10 bases between them. In germline, CDR1 is MNHEY, CDR2 SVGEGT. The length of the CDR3 is 11 residues.

This clonotype has a handful of counts. CDR3 sequence (DNA): TGTGCCAGCAGCTTAACAAGGGACCGGGGAGAGCAGTACTTC. It codes for CASSLTRDRGEQYF. The chain couples TRBV7-3 to TRBJ2-7; either TRBD1 or TRBD2 may supply D (5 bases each). The CDR3 is 14 amino acids. Germline CDR1 SGHTA, CDR2 FQGTGA. The V end was cut by 0 bases, the J end by 7 bases, with 13 bases between.

This rearrangement joins TRBV5-1 to TRBJ1-1, with D uncertain. Trimming left V 3 bases short and J 0 bases short, with 15 bases between. The CDR3 runs 16 residues. The germline gives CDR1 SGHRS, CDR2 YFSETQ. The CDR3 spells CASSSFPGRLNTEAFF. The DNA of the CDR3 is TGCGCCAGCAGCTCATTCCCCGGACGGTTGAACACTGAAGCTTTCTTT.

J is TRBJ1-2 and V is TRBV12-3 or TRBV12-4, with a tentative D call TRBD1 (6 bases). This CDR3 is built from 14 residues. Trimming removed 7 bases at V and 2 bases at J, with 14 bases between. CDR3 sequence: CASTNEGGNYGYTF. CDR3 nucleotides: TGTGCCAGCACTAACGAGGGGGGGAACTATGGCTACACCTTC.

As for this clonotype: The germline gene is not matched at one end of the junction; a read error may be the cause. This rearrangement joins TRBV11-2 to TRBJ2-1, with 11 bases identical to TRBD1. CDR1 SGHAT and CDR2 FQNNGV come from the germline V gene. The CDR3 has 13 amino acids. CDR3 residues: CASSLEDRGRWVF. As DNA, the CDR3 is TGTGCCAGCAGCTTAGAGGACAGGGGGCGTTGGGTCTTC.

This clonotype has only a few counts. The J gene is TRBJ2-2, the V gene TRBV7-2; maybe TRBD2 (6 bases). Germline-derived CDR1 and CDR2 are SGHTA and FQGNSA. V was cut by 1 base and J by 4 bases, with 25 bases left in between. The CDR3 runs 20 residues. This CDR3 reads CASSLVALPLRAGGTGELFF. CDR3 nucleotide sequence: TGTGCCAGCAGCTTAGTCGCCCTGCCATTAAGGGCCGGGGGCACCGGGGAGCTGTTTTTT.

The chain employs TRBV11-2 and TRBJ2-7; a weak D match, TRBD1 (6 bases). The CDR3 sequence is 12 residues long. Germline CDR1 and CDR2: SGHAT and FQNNGV. Trimming shortened V by 4 bases and J by 6 bases, and 10 bases separated the two germline ends. The CDR3 protein is CASSSQGIEQYV. The CDR3 coding sequence is TGTGCCAGCAGCTCCCAGGGGATCGAGCAGTACGTC.

This clonotype was seen many times. The gene calls are TRBV12-3 or TRBV12-4 and TRBJ1-2, with a possible D match to TRBD1 (5 bases). With 3 bases removed from V and 6 bases from J, the gap between germline ends came to 14 bases. This CDR3 is built from 14 residues. Here the CDR3 reads CASSFRATVDGYTF. The CDR3 nucleotides are TGTGCCAGCAGTTTTAGGGCGACAGTTGATGGCTACACCTTC.

The chain employs TRBV28 and TRBJ1-3; no clear D. CDR3 length: 15 residues. V was pared by 4 bases and J by 0 bases, with 10 bases between. Germline CDR1 reads MDHEN; CDR2 reads SYDVKM. CDR3 DNA sequence: TGTGCCAGCAGTTCCCCTACCGTCTCTGGAAACACCATATATTTT. It translates to CASSSPTVSGNTIYF. The variable domain in full, completed from reference TRBV28 and TRBJ1-3, reads DVKVTQSSRYLVKRTGEKVFLECVQDMDHENMFWYRQDPGLGLRLIYFSYDVKMKEKGDIPEGYSVSREKKERFSLILESASTNQTSMYLCASSSPTVSGNTIYFGEGSWLTVV.

This clonotype was seen only a few times. The rearrangement joins TRBV18 to TRBJ2-5, with D possibly being TRBD1 (5 bases). Germline CDR1 reads KGHSH; CDR2 reads LQKENI. CDR3 length: 14 amino acids. Between the trimmed V and J ends, which lost 1 base and 1 base, there was a span of 7 bases. CDR3: CASSPRRGQETQYF. CDR3 in DNA: TGTGCCAGCTCACCACGTAGGGGCCAAGAGACCCAGTACTTC.

This clonotype was seen only a few times. The chain uses TRBV3-1 and TRBJ1-2; unclear D gene. Trimming left V 3 bases short and J 8 bases short, with 7 bases between. In germline, CDR1 is LGHDT, CDR2 YNNKEL (reference sequence). The CDR3 is made up of 11 amino acids. This CDR3 is CASSQMLGYTF. CDR3 in DNA: TGTGCCAGCAGCCAGATGTTGGGCTACACCTTC.

As for this clonotype: At one boundary the junction diverges from the germline segment, which might be a read error. J is TRBJ1-5 and V is TRBV29-1, with TRBD1 matching over 8 bases. The CDR3 is 12 amino acids. Germline-derived CDR1 and CDR2 are SQVTM and ANQGSEA. The CDR3: CSVRQGYQPLHF. CDR3 nucleotide sequence: TGCAGCGTCCGACAGGGGTATCAGCCCCTGCATTTT.

This clonotype occurred a few times. This chain joins TRBV5-1 and TRBJ2-7; D is unclear. This CDR3 region has 13 residues. Germline V gives CDR1 SGHRS, CDR2 YFSETQ. With 4 bases removed from V and 1 base from J, the gap between germline ends came to 9 bases. The CDR3 loop reads CASSPDGSYEQYF. The CDR3 coding sequence is TGCGCCAGCAGCCCGGACGGATCCTACGAGCAGTACTTC.

At least ten counts were recorded for this clonotype. The chain carries TRBV5-1 and TRBJ2-7, with D tentatively TRBD1 (5 bases). CDR3 size: 13 residues. CDR1 is SGHRS and CDR2 is YFSETQ in the germline V gene. The V gene lost 3 bases and the J gene lost 2 bases, with 9 bases spanning the gap. The CDR3 sequence is CASSWQGTYEQYF. The DNA of the CDR3 is TGCGCCAGCAGCTGGCAGGGTACCTACGAGCAGTACTTC. The full variable domain, completed using reference TRBV5-1 and TRBJ2-7, is KAGVTQTPRYLIKTRGQQVTLSCSPISGHRSVSWYQQTPGQGLQFLFEYFSETQRNKGNFPGRFSGRQFSNSRSEMNVSTLELGDSALYLCASSWQGTYEQYFGPGTRLTVT.

The table lists this clonotype with many counts. The CDR3 region is CASSQDPGNQPQHF. The CDR3 DNA sequence: TGCGCCAGCAGCCAAGATCCCGGCAATCAGCCCCAGCATTTT. The chain joins TRBV4-3 to TRBJ1-5, with unresolved D. CDR3 length: 14 amino acids. The V gene lost 0 bases and the J gene lost 2 bases, with 5 bases spanning the gap. Germline CDR1 reads LGHNA; CDR2 reads YSLEER.

This clonotype turned up a few times. The CDR3 reads CAADGGASYGYTF. CDR3 nucleotide sequence: TGTGCAGCAGACGGGGGCGCTAGCTATGGCTACACCTTC. This chain connects TRBV28 to TRBJ1-2, with a possible D match to TRBD1 (6 bases). The germline V gene encodes CDR1 MDHEN and CDR2 SYDVKM. The length of the CDR3 is 13 residues.

This clonotype was observed a few times. The J gene is TRBJ2-3, the V gene TRBV7-2; D remains unclear. Trimming cost V 8 bases and J 2 bases, with 11 bases left between them. Germline CDR1 reads SGHTA; CDR2 reads FQGNSA. The length of the CDR3 is 13 residues. The CDR3 is CASHGRNTDTQYF. The CDR3 DNA follows: TGTGCCAGCCATGGTAGGAACACAGATACGCAGTATTTT.

This clonotype was seen at least ten times. The chain joins TRBV18 to TRBJ2-3, with D perhaps TRBD1 (5 bases). The CDR3 runs to 13 residues. Germline V gene data show CDR1 as KGHSH and CDR2 as LQKENI. V lost 6 bases, J lost 6 bases, and 13 bases lay in between. This CDR3 is CASSQGRGDTQYF. For the CDR3, the DNA is TGTGCCAGCTCTCAGGGTCGCGGTGATACGCAGTATTTT.

This clonotype has a count of ten or more. CDR3 in amino acids: CAISAGTEAYNEQFF. CDR3 nucleotides: TGTGCCATCAGTGCCGGGACCGAAGCCTACAATGAGCAGTTCTTC. V is TRBV10-3 and J is TRBJ2-1; either TRBD1 or TRBD2 may supply D (5 bases each). V was shortened by 4 bases and J by 2 bases, with 12 bases between the two germline ends. Germline assignment: CDR1 ENHRY and CDR2 SYGVKD. The CDR3 is 15 residues long.